The 5 T cell receptor beta chains below come from one sample, sequenced in a study of cytomegalovirus exposure and HLA in healthy donors. Primers for the PCR totalled 60 Vbeta and 13 Jbeta. Only in-frame clones appear in the TCRdb table, and some are missing; sequencing was by immunoSEQ multiplex PCR. Among some 96,000 clones, 65% to 80% were seen once, and the ten largest hold less than 9%. Sequenced sample: PBMCs. These receptors all come from a man aged 40-50 years in good health and CMV-seropositive.

The CDR3 coding sequence is TGTGCCAGCAGTGACTTGAGGCGGCAGGGGGCCTACGAGCAGTACTTC. It yields the protein CASSDLRRQGAYEQYF. The chain links TRBV6-4 to TRBJ2-7, with TRBD1 matching 7 bases. Per germline, CDR1 MRHNA and CDR2 SNTAGT. The trim removed 1 base at V and 2 bases at J, leaving 8 bases unmatched. This CDR3 has 16 amino acids.

This chain connects TRBV7-9 to TRBJ1-2; 10 nucleotides line up with TRBD1. This CDR3 contains 14 residues. Germline values: CDR1 SEHNR, CDR2 FQNEAQ (reference sequence). V was clipped by 3 bases and J by 8 bases; unmatched bases: 6. CDR3 nucleotide sequence: TGTGCCAGCAGCTTGACAGGGGGCGCGAAAGGCTACACCTTC. It translates to CASSLTGGAKGYTF.

The chain has TRBV6-5 and TRBJ2-1; tentatively, D is TRBD1 (7 bases). The CDR3 is made up of 15 amino acids. The V and J ends lost 6 bases and 14 bases respectively, with 26 bases between them. Germline lookup yields CDR1 MNHEY and CDR2 SVGAGI. CDR3 sequence reads: CASSLTSPRGVGKFF. As DNA, the CDR3 is TGTGCCAGCAGCCTAACGTCCCCCAGGGGGGTAGGAAAGTTCTTC.

J is TRBJ2-2 and V is TRBV7-8; D remains ambiguous. Germline lookup yields CDR1 SGHVS and CDR2 FQNEAQ. V was trimmed by 5 bases and J by 2 bases, leaving 6 bases between them. The CDR3 sequence is 13 residues long. This CDR3 is CASSPTNTGELFF. The CDR3 bases are TGTGCCAGCAGCCCCACTAACACCGGGGAGCTGTTTTTT.

V usage is TRBV4-3 and J usage is TRBJ1-2; D gene ambiguous. The germline V gene encodes CDR1 LGHNA and CDR2 YSLEER. The V end lost 0 bases, the J end lost 6 bases, and 14 bases lay between the germline ends. This CDR3 has 15 residues. Here the CDR3 reads CASSQDSVRPDGYTF. The DNA of the CDR3 is TGCGCCAGCAGCCAAGATTCGGTCAGGCCGGATGGCTACACCTTC.